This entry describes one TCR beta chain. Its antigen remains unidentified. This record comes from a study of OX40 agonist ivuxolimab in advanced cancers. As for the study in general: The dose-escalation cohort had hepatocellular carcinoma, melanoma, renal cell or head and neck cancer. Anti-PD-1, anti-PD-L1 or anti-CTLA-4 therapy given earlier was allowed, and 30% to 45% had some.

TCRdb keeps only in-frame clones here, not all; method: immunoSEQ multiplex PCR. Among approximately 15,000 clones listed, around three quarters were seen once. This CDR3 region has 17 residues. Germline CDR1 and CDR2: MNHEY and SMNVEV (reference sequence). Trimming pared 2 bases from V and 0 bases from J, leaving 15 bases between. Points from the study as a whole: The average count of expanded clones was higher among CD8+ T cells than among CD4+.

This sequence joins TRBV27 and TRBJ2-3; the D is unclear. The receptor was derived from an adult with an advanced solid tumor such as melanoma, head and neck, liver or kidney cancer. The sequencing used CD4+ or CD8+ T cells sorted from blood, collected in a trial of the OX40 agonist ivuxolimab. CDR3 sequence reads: CASSLAGSTPSTDTQYF. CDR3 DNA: TGTGCCAGCAGTTTAGCAGGATCAACTCCTAGCACAGATACGCAGTATTTT.